This TCR beta chain is drawn from a study of shared clonotypes between healthy human individuals (dated by TCRdb to 2018 to 2020). As for the study more broadly: The cohort included three men and a couple of women between 18 and 49 years of age. For each donor, CD4 naive and CD4 memory were each run on three plates, CD8 naive on two plates, and CD8 memory on one plate. The study deeply sequenced blood TCR repertoires of five healthy adults to estimate repertoire size and the extent of clonotype sharing between individuals. To increase sequencing depth and limit assay-specific biases, different laboratories used diverse techniques to prepare libraries and sequence TCR repertoires. Leukapheresis yielded between about 0.8 and 9.5 billion PBMCs per donor.

The donors were healthy, HIV-negative adults who had no recently reported acute infections or vaccinations. Every donor was a Caucasian adult living in Nashville, Tennessee, USA. Magnetic negative selection was used to enrich CD4+ T cells, after which naive cells were positively selected on CD45RA and the negative fraction became the memory subset. Blood was obtained by leukapheresis, after which PBMCs were separated by Ficoll-Histopaque density gradient centrifugation and cryopreserved in liquid nitrogen vapor phase. Analytical flow cytometry was used to check the purity and quantity of every magnetically sorted T cell population. Genomic DNA was isolated from each sorted fraction and quantified by UV absorbance on a Nanodrop 2000c. What the study reported, not specific to this receptor: Naive subsets generally had larger estimated clonotype richness than memory subsets did. Pairwise subsampling led to the expectation that sequencing depth would affect the degree of clonotype sharing among donors. Incomplete sequencing was indicated by rarefaction of sorted-subset datasets, despite the large sequencing depth. Sharing across a few donors was observed for around 5% of naive CD4, around 3.5% of naive CD8, 2% to 2.5% of memory CD4, and around 0.4% of memory CD8 clonotypes. Compared with non-shared clonotypes, clonotypes shared by all four sorted-subset donors had higher generation probabilities. Only blood was sampled, and tissue TCR repertoires likely differ from those in blood. Because the study included only a small number of donors, the genetic and exposure-history diversity represented was limited.

On this clone itself: Its specific antigen is unknown. No much larger clone is present one base from it, and per-base qualities are unavailable.

Using the deep immunoSEQ assay, multiplex PCR amplified TCR CDR3 regions from genomic DNA. Extracted genomic DNA from each cell subset was spread evenly across all wells of several immunoSEQ 96-well plates, with each plate serving as a replicate. Each replicate PCR for sorted subsets received around 0.2 ug genomic DNA, equal to some 32,000 T cell genomes. Purified libraries were measured with a Qubit 3.0 fluorometer, size-checked on a Bioanalyzer 2100, and measured again with the KAPA Library Quantification kit. Every immunoSEQ 96-well plate was sequenced on a dedicated single-read 150-cycle Illumina NextSeq 550 flow cell. The authors' pipeline ran thus. Because only junctional sequences without quality scores were contained in the immunoSEQ output, filtering matching that applied to full-length reads could not be performed. To assign V/J genes and CDR3, sequences were annotated using PyIR, a Python wrapper for IgBLAST v1.9, with IMGT germline references. Reads were filtered out if the reads had weak V/J assignments (E-value above 1e-6), no CDR3, stop codons, out-of-frame junctions, or ambiguous translated residues. A V3J clonotype was defined by an identical inferred V gene, J gene, and CDR3 amino acid sequence. Percentage overlap between repertoires was calculated by dividing the number of shared unique clonotypes by the size of the smaller repertoire. Repertoire richness was assessed with RTK rarefaction, the Chao1 estimator, and Recon v2.1 estimates of unobserved clonotypes. For all TCRbeta clonotypes obtained by the gDNA method from several donors, generation probabilities were computed with OLGA. TCRdb carries this immuneACCESS record with in-frame sequences only. Its versions omit some clonotypes, under half of them owing to an unresolved V gene in the studies checked, with the rest unexplained. Clonal size and the V and J genes are those of that table, whereas D and trimming came from the DNA. The sample records about 1 million clones, around 74% of which are singletons. Of the sample, roughly 1.4% falls within the top ten clones.

CDR1 and CDR2, looked up from the germline V gene, are MDHEN and SYDVKM. The junction shows trimming of 6 bases on V and 10 bases on J, plus 10 bases between the germline ends. Inclusive of the bounding cysteine and phenylalanine, the CDR3 is 12 residues long. The sequence is cut down to CDR3 DNA, 36 bases in frame from base 1. The sequencing sample was made of memory CD4+ T cells sorted from blood. Interpreted using the paper, the cell subset or site label stands for: CD45RA-negative fraction. The chain is assembled from TRBV28 and TRBJ1-6; there is no confident call for the D gene. The receptor's source is a man between 18 and 29 years old in good health. The CDR3 sequence is CASRIADSPLHF. The bases read TGTGCCAGCAGAATCGCGGACTCACCCCTCCACTTT.